A selection of T cell receptor beta chains follows, all from one sample in a study of blood T cell repertoires in COVID-19. Some clones are missing from TCRdb's copy, which holds only in-frame ones; the method was immunoSEQ multiplex PCR. The sample has around 120,000 clones, 60% to 85% seen once. The sequencing sample was made of peripheral blood. These receptors were obtained from a man between 65 and 85 years old with acute or convalescent COVID-19. Both conserved end residues are part of each CDR3. A D gene is named only where the DNA matches it firmly. Clone size is stated in some rows and not others, as once, few, many or a class when expanded.

clone size,J gene,V gene,D gene,CDR3 DNA,CDR3 protein
once,TRBJ1-6,TRBV7-2,NA,TGTGCCAGCAGCTCGGCCAGGGGCTCCTATAATTCACCCCTCCACTTT,CASSSARGSYNSPLHF
NA,TRBJ1-2,TRBV4-3,TRBD1,TGCGCCAGCAGCCAAGGGTGGGACAGGGGCTATGGCTACACCTTC,CASSQGWDRGYGYTF
NA,TRBJ2-3,TRBV5-8,NA,TGTGCCAGCAGCTTTCAGGACTCCACAGATACGCAGTATTTT,CASSFQDSTDTQYF
NA,TRBJ2-3,TRBV5-8,TRBD1,TGTGCCAGCCCGAGAGGACAGGTCCTTAGCACAGATACGCAGTATTTT,CASPRGQVLSTDTQYF
NA,TRBJ2-1,TRBV5-1,NA,TGCGCCAGCAGCCCCCTCGGGGTCCCGGGGGATGAGCAGTTCTTC,CASSPLGVPGDEQFF
NA,TRBJ1-2,TRBV7-2,NA,TGTGCCAGCAGCTTAGTAACGTTGCAGGGCGATGGCTACACCTTC,CASSLVTLQGDGYTF
once,TRBJ1-4,TRBV2,NA,TGTGCCAGCAGGGGCGACCGAAATAATGAAAAACTGTTTTTT,CASRGDRNNEKLFF
few,TRBJ2-7,TRBV4-2,NA,TGTGCCAGCAGCCAAGGAGGACAGCCCCTGGAGCAGTACTTC,CASSQGGQPLEQYF
NA,TRBJ2-5,TRBV10-3,TRBD1,TGTGCCACTAAGGACAGGGGAGAAGAGACCCAGTACTTC,CATKDRGEETQYF
NA,TRBJ1-3,TRBV15,TRBD1,TGTGCCACCAGCAGAGGACGACAGGGGGCTCCTGGAAACACCATATATTTT,CATSRGRQGAPGNTIYF
few,TRBJ2-7,TRBV5-1,TRBD1,TGCGCCAGCAGCGACGGGACAGGCTACGAGCAGTACTTC,CASSDGTGYEQYF
NA,TRBJ1-4,TRBV6-5,TRBD1,TGTGCCAGCAGCGACAGGGTTCCTAGTGAAAAACTGTTTTTT,CASSDRVPSEKLFF
NA,TRBJ2-2,TRBV7-2,NA,TGTGCCAGCAGCTTATTGGGCGGGAAGAACACCGGGGAGCTGTTTTTT,CASSLLGGKNTGELFF
NA,TRBJ2-7,TRBV7-2,NA,TGTGCCAGCAGCCGAAACAGGGAACTAGAGCAGTACTTC,CASSRNRELEQYF
NA,TRBJ2-4,TRBV6-5,TRBD1,TGTGCCAGCAGTTGGACAGGTGCCAAAAACATTCAGTACTTC,CASSWTGAKNIQYF
NA,TRBJ2-7,TRBV25-1,NA,TGTGCCAGCAGTGCCCCCGGGACATCAACCTACGAGCAGTACTTC,CASSAPGTSTYEQYF
NA,TRBJ2-7,TRBV6-5,TRBD2,TGTGCCAGCAGCGCATCACGGGGAGGGAAGTACGAGCAGTACTTC,CASSASRGGKYEQYF
NA,TRBJ2-7,TRBV6-1,NA,TGTGCCAGCAGTGAAGGGGGTAGCGGTACCTACGAGCAGTACTTC,CASSEGGSGTYEQYF
NA,TRBJ2-7,TRBV6-6,TRBD2,TGTGCCAGCAGTTACCCCCAGGCGGGGGAGTCCGAGCAGTACTTC,CASSYPQAGESEQYF
NA,TRBJ1-1,TRBV7-2,NA,TGTGCCAGCAGCTTAATCCTTGAAGCTTTCTTT,CASSLILEAFF
NA,TRBJ1-6,TRBV4-2,NA,TGTGCCAGCAAGCCTTTTAAAGACTTCTATAATTCACCCCTCCACTTT,CASKPFKDFYNSPLHF
NA,TRBJ2-7,TRBV4-3,TRBD2,TGCGCCAGCAGCCAAGATCTGCGGGGGGCCCCTTACGAGCAGTACTTC,CASSQDLRGAPYEQYF
few,TRBJ2-1,TRBV9,TRBD2,TGTGCCAGCAGCGTAGGAGCTAGCGGGGGGGCCTTCGATGAGCAGTTCTTC,CASSVGASGGAFDEQFF
NA,TRBJ1-1,TRBV19,NA,TGTGCCAGTAGTATAGGTGGGGGCGCGGGTTCCACTGAAGCTTTCTTT,CASSIGGGAGSTEAFF
NA,TRBJ2-7,TRBV5-6,TRBD1,TGTGCCAGCAGCTTCGAGGGGACAGGGAACTACGAGCAGTACTTC,CASSFEGTGNYEQYF
NA,TRBJ1-1,TRBV6-4,NA,TGTGCCAGCAGTGACGAGTTGAGCACTGAAGCTTTCTTT,CASSDELSTEAFF
NA,TRBJ1-4,TRBV19,NA,TGTGCCAGCAACAGGGCGCCTAATGAAAAACTGTTTTTT,CASNRAPNEKLFF
NA,TRBJ1-1,TRBV14,NA,TGTGCCAGCAGCCGGGACTTGTCCACGAACACTGAAGCTTTCTTT,CASSRDLSTNTEAFF
NA,TRBJ2-2,TRBV6-1,NA,TGTGCCAGCAGTGATGTAGCCGGGGAGCTGTTTTTT,CASSDVAGELFF
NA,TRBJ2-3,TRBV5-1,NA,TGCGCCAGCAGCTTACGGGGGAGCACAGATACGCAGTATTTT,CASSLRGSTDTQYF
NA,TRBJ1-1,TRBV18,NA,TGTGCCAGCTCAGAAACAGGCGTGGACACTGAAGCTTTCTTT,CASSETGVDTEAFF
NA,TRBJ2-3,TRBV5-1,TRBD2,TGCGCCAGCAGCCCAGGCGGGGGGGCAGATACGCAGTATTTT,CASSPGGGADTQYF
NA,TRBJ2-1,TRBV5-1,NA,TGCGCCAGCAGCTTGACGGGGTTATCCTACAATGAGCAGTTCTTC,CASSLTGLSYNEQFF
NA,TRBJ2-7,TRBV2,NA,TGTGCCAGCAGGCCCCGTTTGAGCTCCTACGAGCAGTACTTC,CASRPRLSSYEQYF
NA,TRBJ1-4,TRBV29-1,NA,TGCAGCGCCAGGTCCGGGGTTGGGGAAAAACTGTTTTTT,CSARSGVGEKLFF
NA,TRBJ1-2,TRBV7-2,TRBD1,TGTGCCAGCAGCTCCCTTTTCGGACAGGCGGGGGGCTACACCTTC,CASSSLFGQAGGYTF
few,TRBJ2-7,TRBV2,NA,TGTGCCAGCAGTGTATGGGGGGTGGGCTACGAGCAGTACTTC,CASSVWGVGYEQYF
NA,TRBJ2-7,TRBV6-2/TRBV6-3,TRBD2,TGTGCCAGCAGTACACCGGGACTAGCGGGGGGCTCGAGCTCCTACGAGCAGTACTTC,CASSTPGLAGGSSSYEQYF
NA,TRBJ2-4,TRBV7-2,NA,TGTGCCAGCAGCTTAAGGGGAGCCAAAAACATTCAGTACTTC,CASSLRGAKNIQYF
NA,TRBJ1-4,TRBV7-2,TRBD1,TGTGCCAGCAGACGCGACAGGGGTGAAAAACTGTTTTTT,CASRRDRGEKLFF
NA,TRBJ1-2,TRBV24-1,NA,TGTGCCACCAGTGATCCGCAGGCGGCAGGGAACTATGGCTACACCTTC,CATSDPQAAGNYGYTF
NA,TRBJ2-2,TRBV7-6,TRBD1,TGTGCCAGCAGCTCCGGACAGGGCAACACCGGGGAGCTGTTTTTT,CASSSGQGNTGELFF
once,TRBJ1-1,TRBV6-6,NA,TGTGCCAGCACCCCAGGGTCTGCGGCAGACGAAGCTTTCTTT,CASTPGSAADEAFF
NA,TRBJ2-7,TRBV4-3,NA,TGCGCCAGCAGCCAAGATCTGCGGGGAATGGGTGAGCAGTACTTC,CASSQDLRGMGEQYF
NA,TRBJ1-6,TRBV6-2/TRBV6-3,TRBD1,TGTGCCAGCAGTTACGTACAGGGGTATTCACCCCTCCACTTT,CASSYVQGYSPLHF
NA,TRBJ1-4,TRBV2,TRBD1,TGTGCCAGCCATGACAGGGGAACAACTAATGAAAAACTGTTTTTT,CASHDRGTTNEKLFF
NA,TRBJ1-6,TRBV7-3,NA,TGTGCCAGCAGCTTAAGTGAGGTGAGCTCCTATAATTCACCCCTCCACTTT,CASSLSEVSSYNSPLHF
NA,TRBJ1-6,TRBV29-1,TRBD1,TGCAGCGTTCTCCCCGGTGAAGGGGGCAGTTCACCCCTCCACTTT,CSVLPGEGGSSPLHF
NA,TRBJ2-5,TRBV24-1,TRBD1,TGTGCCACCAGTGACCCCGGGACAGGCCAAGAGACCCAGTACTTC,CATSDPGTGQETQYF
NA,TRBJ1-1,TRBV4-1,TRBD1,TGCGCCAGCAGCCAGAACAGGGGTAAAGGTGAAGCTTTCTTT,CASSQNRGKGEAFF
NA,TRBJ1-2,TRBV7-2,NA,TGTGCCAGCAGCTTAAGGAGTTCTCCAGGACGAGGGAGTAACTATGGCTACACCTTC,CASSLRSSPGRGSNYGYTF
NA,TRBJ1-5,TRBV7-8,NA,TGTGCCAGCAGCTCCAGGGATAGCAATCAGCCCCAGCATTTT,CASSSRDSNQPQHF
NA,TRBJ2-2,TRBV4-1,NA,TGCGCCAGCAGCCAAGGTATAGGGGTGAACACCGGGGAGCTGTTTTTT,CASSQGIGVNTGELFF
NA,TRBJ1-5,TRBV7-8,TRBD1,TGTGCCAGCAGTGAAAGACAGGGCGTCGGAGTTCAGCCCCAGCATTTT,CASSERQGVGVQPQHF
NA,TRBJ2-5,TRBV4-3,TRBD2,TGCGCCAGCAGCCCCGGAGTCGCGGGGGACTACCAAGAGACCCAGTACTTC,CASSPGVAGDYQETQYF